This T cell receptor beta chain came from a study of somatic mutations in cytotoxic T cells in rheumatoid arthritis. CDR3 length: 15 residues. V lost 7 bases and J lost 4; bases outside the gene matches: 9. Germline V gene data show CDR1 as MNHNY and CDR2 as SVGAGI (reference sequence). Study-wide results and limits: Age-dependent increases in CD8+ clonality occurred in rheumatoid arthritis patients but not in healthy controls. Exceedance of 20% of CD8+ cells by the largest CD8+ clone occurred in about an eighth of the roughly 65 patients. A significant difference in CD8+ T-cell clonality was not found between rheumatoid arthritis patients and age-matched healthy controls.

Some clones are missing from TCRdb's copy, which holds only in-frame ones; the method was immunoSEQ multiplex PCR. The table lists around 11,000 clones, around 80% of them singletons, with almost 35% in the top ten. Worth noting for this clone: The antigen is undetermined.

The chain combines TRBV6-6 with TRBJ1-2, with TRBD1 matching 10 bases. The sequenced sample consisted of CD8+ T cells sorted from blood. The receptor comes from an adult with rheumatoid arthritis. The CDR3 spells CASNGQGGFSYGYTF. DNA of the CDR3: TGTGCCAGCAATGGACAGGGGGGTTTCAGCTATGGCTACACCTTC.